The following is a TCR beta chain sequence with its context. The target of this receptor is not known. Base qualities are missing; no much larger clone stands one base away. This record belongs to a study of blood T cells in healthy people across ages (dated by TCRdb to 2013 to 2016). Regarding the study in general: In model experiments, template switching captured about one uniquely barcoded TCR beta cDNA molecule for every two T cells. Age-related changes in TCR beta repertoire diversity were measured in the study by deep sequencing normalized with unique cDNA molecular identifiers. Donors were grouped into four age groups: young (average approximately 16 years), middle-aged (around 39), aged (around 66) and long-lived (about 82). Donors of different ages were randomly distributed across sequencing lanes to avoid experimental bias. Using the same blood draw, the study looked at two additional independent replicas of 1 million unique cDNA reads for two donors, one aged 18 to 29 and the other aged 80 or older. Findings and caveats that apply to the study as a whole: The long-lived group showed more naive CD4+ T cells, fewer expanded clones and increased TCR diversity than the aged group, suggesting age selection. As age increased, observed TCR beta diversity per million T cells dropped in a roughly linear way, and a significant reduction was already evident by age around 41. Bulk unsorted PBMC profiling prevented conclusive comparison of naive and antigen-experienced compartments. A strong correlation was found between observed TCR beta diversity and the percentage of naive T cells measured by flow cytometry. Because donor CMV infection status was unknown, age-related changes in expanded clonotypes were potentially confounded. Estimates of total diversity from one million sequenced T cells were regarded as lower bounds and underestimates.

Systemically healthy Caucasian individuals from Russia, around 38 in total and aged roughly 6 to 100 years, were included as donors. Each donor gave ten milliliters of peripheral blood, drawn into EDTA-treated Vacutainer tubes. Ficoll-Paque density-gradient centrifugation was used to isolate PBMCs, with at least 7 million per sample. Total RNA, at least 6 micrograms per sample, was extracted from PBMCs with Trizol reagent. For every donor, flow cytometry on a PBMC aliquot measured the percentage of naive CD45RAhigh/CD27high T cells. Including cysteine and phenylalanine, the CDR3 has 15 amino acids. This entry keeps only the CDR3 DNA: 45 bases, framed from base 1. Cut back by 3 bases and 0 bases, the V and J ends lie 13 bases apart. Taken from the germline V gene, the CDR1 and CDR2 loops are SQVTM and ANQGSEA. Library prep was done by 5' RACE. The sequencer was an Illumina HiSeq 2500. A second 7 to 11 cycle PCR used a sample-barcoded 5' primer and a J-beta primer mix. Each TCR beta cDNA molecule received a unique molecular identifier from a template-switch 5' adaptor carrying 12 random nucleotides. At least 2.5 million CDR3-containing paired-end reads were obtained from each sample. First-strand cDNA was synthesized from all RNA with the Mint cDNA synthesis kit, primed by a TRBC-specific oligonucleotide. Following uracil-DNA glycosylase treatment, all cDNA underwent a first 18-cycle PCR with the universal primers M1SS and BC2_uni_R. For the original study's pipeline: Normalization of each sample was performed by random selection of 1 million high-quality reads, each carrying a distinct molecular identifier. Instead of being binned into consensus sequences, reads with shared molecular identifiers were discarded. MiTCR, set to a Q25 quality threshold and the strictest error-elimination algorithm, was used for CDR3 identification, clonotype clustering and error correction. Lower-bound total TCR beta diversity was estimated with a nonparametric unseen species model using Euler transformation. Clones were called with MiXCR by TCRdb after fastp trimmed the public reads at Q25, and only in-frame beta chains were retained. Rows with one shared CDR3 protein collapse into an entry with the most common genes and DNA. Clone size and V and J calls follow TCRdb, not the original study. This sample holds about 400,000 distinct CDR3 sequences; 45% to 60% were observed only once. The leading ten clones occupy 45% to 55% of the sample.

The sample was blood. In this chain, TRBV29-1 is recombined with TRBJ2-3; the D gene remains uncertain. This sequence originates from a man aged 60 to 75 in good health. Here the CDR3 is given as CSVDFRALSTDTQYF. At the DNA level, the sequence is TGCAGCGTTGACTTTCGGGCCCTAAGCACAGATACGCAGTATTTT.